A single TCR beta chain is shown here with its context. This entry comes from a study of shared clonotypes between healthy human individuals. Clones were read by immunoSEQ multiplex PCR, and TCRdb kept only the in-frame ones, dropping some. The sample holds about 710,000 clones, about two thirds seen once. Sequencing was carried out using memory CD4+ T cells sorted from blood. Sample subset: CD45RA-negative fraction. This receptor was identified in a woman younger than 45 in good health.

The chain's CDR3 is CASRGLGQGGGTQYF. The CDR3 bases are TGTGCCAGCAGAGGCCTGGGACAGGGAGGGGGGACCCAGTACTTC. The J gene is TRBJ2-5, the V gene TRBV2, with 9 positions matching TRBD1. CDR3 length: 15 amino acids. V lost 6 bases and J lost 7; bases outside the gene matches: 12. Germline V CDR1 and CDR2: SNHLY, FYNNEI.